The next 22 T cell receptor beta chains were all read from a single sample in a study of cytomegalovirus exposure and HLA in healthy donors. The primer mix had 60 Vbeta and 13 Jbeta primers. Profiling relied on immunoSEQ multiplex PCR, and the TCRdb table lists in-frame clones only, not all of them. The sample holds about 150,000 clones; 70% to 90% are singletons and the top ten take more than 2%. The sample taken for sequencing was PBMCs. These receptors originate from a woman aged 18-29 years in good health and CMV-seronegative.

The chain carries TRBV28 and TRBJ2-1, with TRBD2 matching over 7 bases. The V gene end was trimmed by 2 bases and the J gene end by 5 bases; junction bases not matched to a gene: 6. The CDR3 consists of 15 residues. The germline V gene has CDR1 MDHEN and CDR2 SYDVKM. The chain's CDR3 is CASSLTLAAHNEQFF. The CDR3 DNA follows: TGTGCCAGCAGTTTAACGCTAGCGGCCCACAATGAGCAGTTCTTC.

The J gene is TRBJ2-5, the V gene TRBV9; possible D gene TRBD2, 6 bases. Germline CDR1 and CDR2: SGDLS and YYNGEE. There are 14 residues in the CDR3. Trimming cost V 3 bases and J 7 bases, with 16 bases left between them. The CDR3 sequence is CASSAGLNQGTQYF. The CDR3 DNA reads TGTGCCAGCAGCGCGGGACTTAATCAGGGGACCCAGTACTTC.

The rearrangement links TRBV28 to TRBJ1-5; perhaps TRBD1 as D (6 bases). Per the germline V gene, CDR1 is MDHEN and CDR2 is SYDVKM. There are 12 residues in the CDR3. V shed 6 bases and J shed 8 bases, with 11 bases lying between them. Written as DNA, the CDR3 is TGTGCCAGCAGCCCCAACAGGGAGCCCCAGCATTTT. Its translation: CASSPNREPQHF.

CDR3 residues: CASSAGGPTDTQYF. The CDR3, as DNA: TGCGCCAGCAGCGCGGGGGGACCCACAGATACGCAGTATTTT. The V and J genes are TRBV4-3 and TRBJ2-3; TRBD2 matches at 8 bases. The CDR3 sequence is 14 residues long. J lost 2 bases, V lost 5 bases, and 3 bases had no gene match. The germline V gene has CDR1 LGHNA and CDR2 YSLEER.

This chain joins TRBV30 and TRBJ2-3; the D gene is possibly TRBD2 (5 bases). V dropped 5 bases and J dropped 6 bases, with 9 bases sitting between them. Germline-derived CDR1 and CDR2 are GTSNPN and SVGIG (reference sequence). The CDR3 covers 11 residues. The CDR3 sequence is CAWGRGDTQYF. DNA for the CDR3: TGTGCCTGGGGAAGAGGGGATACGCAGTATTTT.

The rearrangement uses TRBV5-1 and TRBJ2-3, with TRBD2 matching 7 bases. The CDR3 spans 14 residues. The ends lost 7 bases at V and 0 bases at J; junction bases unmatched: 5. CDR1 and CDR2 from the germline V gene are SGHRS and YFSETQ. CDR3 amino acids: CASERSGSTDTQYF. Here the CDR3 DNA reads TGCGCCAGCGAACGTAGCGGGAGCACAGATACGCAGTATTTT. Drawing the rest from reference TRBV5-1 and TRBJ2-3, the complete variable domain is KAGVTQTPRYLIKTRGQQVTLSCSPISGHRSVSWYQQTPGQGLQFLFEYFSETQRNKGNFPGRFSGRQFSNSRSEMNVSTLELGDSALYLCASERSGSTDTQYFGPGTRLTVL.

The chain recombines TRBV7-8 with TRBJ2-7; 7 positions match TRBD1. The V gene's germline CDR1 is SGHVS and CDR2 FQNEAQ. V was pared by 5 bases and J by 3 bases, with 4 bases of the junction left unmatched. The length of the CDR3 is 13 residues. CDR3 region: CASSPDRSYEQYF. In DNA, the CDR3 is TGTGCCAGCAGCCCGGACAGGAGCTACGAGCAGTACTTC.

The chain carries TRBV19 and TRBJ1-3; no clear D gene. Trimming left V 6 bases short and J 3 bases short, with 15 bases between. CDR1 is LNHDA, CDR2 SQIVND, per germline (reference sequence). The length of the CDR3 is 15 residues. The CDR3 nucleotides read TGTGCCAGTAGAGCCCCGGGTTGGAGTGGAAACACCATATATTTT. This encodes CASRAPGWSGNTIYF.

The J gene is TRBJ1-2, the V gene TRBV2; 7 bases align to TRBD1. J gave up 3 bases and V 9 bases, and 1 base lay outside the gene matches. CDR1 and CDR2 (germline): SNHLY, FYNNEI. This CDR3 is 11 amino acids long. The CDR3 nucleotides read TGTGCCAGTGGGACAGACTATGGCTACACCTTC. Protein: CASGTDYGYTF. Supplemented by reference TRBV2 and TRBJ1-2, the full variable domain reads EPEVTQTPSHQVTQMGQEVILRCVPISNHLYFYWYRQILGQKVEFLVSFYNNEISEKSEIFDDQFSVERPDGSNFTLKIRSTKLEDSAMYFCASGTDYGYTFGSGTRLTVV.

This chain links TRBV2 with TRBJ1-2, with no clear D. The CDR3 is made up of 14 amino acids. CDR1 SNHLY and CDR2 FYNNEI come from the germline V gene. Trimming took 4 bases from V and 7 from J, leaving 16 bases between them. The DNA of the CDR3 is TGTGCCAGCAGTGTAATTACCGGCGGGCGTGGCTACACCTTC. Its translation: CASSVITGGRGYTF.

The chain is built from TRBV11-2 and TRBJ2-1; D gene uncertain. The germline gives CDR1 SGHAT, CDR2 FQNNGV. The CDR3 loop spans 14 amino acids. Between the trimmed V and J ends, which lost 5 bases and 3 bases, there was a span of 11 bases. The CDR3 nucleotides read TGTGCCAGCAGCCCCTTGGGCGACTACAATGAGCAGTTCTTC. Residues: CASSPLGDYNEQFF.

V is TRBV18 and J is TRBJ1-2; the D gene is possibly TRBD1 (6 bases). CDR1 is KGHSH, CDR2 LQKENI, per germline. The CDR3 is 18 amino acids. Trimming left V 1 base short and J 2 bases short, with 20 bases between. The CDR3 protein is CASSPRITGTGRNYGYTF. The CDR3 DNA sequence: TGTGCCAGCTCACCACGGATTACAGGGACGGGACGGAACTATGGCTACACCTTC. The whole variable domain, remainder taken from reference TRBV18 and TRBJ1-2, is NAGVMQNPRHLVRRRGQEARLRCSPMKGHSHVYWYRQLPEEGLKFMVYLQKENIIDESGMPKERFSAEFPKEGPSILRIQQVVRGDSAAYFCASSPRITGTGRNYGYTFGSGTRLTVV.

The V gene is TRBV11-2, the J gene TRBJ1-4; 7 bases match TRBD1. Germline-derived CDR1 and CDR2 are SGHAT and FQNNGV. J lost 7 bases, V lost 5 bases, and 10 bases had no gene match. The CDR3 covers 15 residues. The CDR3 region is CASSPGQDAGEKLFF. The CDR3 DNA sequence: TGTGCCAGCAGCCCAGGACAGGACGCGGGTGAAAAACTGTTTTTT.

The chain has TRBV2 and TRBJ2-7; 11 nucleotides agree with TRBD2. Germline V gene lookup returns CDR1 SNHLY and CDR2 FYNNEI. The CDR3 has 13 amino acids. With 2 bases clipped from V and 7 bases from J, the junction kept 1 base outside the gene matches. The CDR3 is CASSEPSGREQYF. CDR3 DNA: TGTGCCAGCAGTGAACCTAGCGGGAGGGAGCAGTACTTC.

In nucleotides, the CDR3 is TGTGCCAGCAGCGCCTCGGGGGGTGCAGCTGGAAACACCATATATTTT. Its protein product is CASSASGGAAGNTIYF. The V and J genes are TRBV9 and TRBJ1-3; D possibly corresponds to TRBD1 (5 bases). Germline values: CDR1 SGDLS, CDR2 YYNGEE. Trimming cost V 3 bases and J 2 bases, with 15 bases left between them. The CDR3 is 16 amino acids.

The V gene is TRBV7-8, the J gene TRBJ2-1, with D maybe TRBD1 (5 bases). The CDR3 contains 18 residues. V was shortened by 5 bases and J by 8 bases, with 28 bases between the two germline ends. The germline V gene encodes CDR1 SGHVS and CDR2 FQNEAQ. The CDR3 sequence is CASSRPRWGLKGRDEQFF. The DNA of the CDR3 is TGTGCCAGCAGCCGACCGCGCTGGGGCCTAAAAGGGCGTGATGAGCAGTTCTTC.

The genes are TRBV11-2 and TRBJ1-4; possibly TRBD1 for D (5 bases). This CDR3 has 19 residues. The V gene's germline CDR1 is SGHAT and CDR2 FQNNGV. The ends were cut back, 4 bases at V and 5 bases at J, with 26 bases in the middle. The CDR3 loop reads CASSSGVTPIGAGNEKLFF. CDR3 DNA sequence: TGTGCCAGCAGCTCCGGTGTCACCCCTATAGGGGCCGGGAATGAAAAACTGTTTTTT.

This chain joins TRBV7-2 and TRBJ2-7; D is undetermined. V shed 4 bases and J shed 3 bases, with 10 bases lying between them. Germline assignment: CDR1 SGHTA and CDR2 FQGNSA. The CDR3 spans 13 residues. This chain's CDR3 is CASSYSPNYEQYF. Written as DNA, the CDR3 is TGTGCCAGCAGCTACTCCCCGAACTACGAGCAGTACTTC. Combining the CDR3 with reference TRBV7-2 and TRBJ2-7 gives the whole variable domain GAGVSQSPSNKVTEKGKDVELRCDPISGHTALYWYRQSLGQGLEFLIYFQGNSAPDKSGLPSDRFSAERTGGSVSTLTIQRTQQEDSAVYLCASSYSPNYEQYFGPGTRLTVT.

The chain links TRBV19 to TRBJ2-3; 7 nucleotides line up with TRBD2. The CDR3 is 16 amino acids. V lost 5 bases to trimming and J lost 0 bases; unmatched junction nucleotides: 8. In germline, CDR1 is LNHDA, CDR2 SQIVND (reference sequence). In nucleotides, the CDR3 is TGTGCCAGTAGTGATAGGGGAGCGGGGAGCACAGATACGCAGTATTTT. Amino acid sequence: CASSDRGAGSTDTQYF.

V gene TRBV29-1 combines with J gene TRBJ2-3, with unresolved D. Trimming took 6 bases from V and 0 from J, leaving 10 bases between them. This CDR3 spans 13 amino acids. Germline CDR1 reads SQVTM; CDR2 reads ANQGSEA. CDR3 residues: CSVRPISTDTQYF. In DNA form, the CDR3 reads TGCAGCGTGAGGCCTATCAGCACAGATACGCAGTATTTT.

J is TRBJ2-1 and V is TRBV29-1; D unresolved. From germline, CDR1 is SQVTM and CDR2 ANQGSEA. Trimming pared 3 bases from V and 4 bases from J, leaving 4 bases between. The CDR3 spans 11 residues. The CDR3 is CSVESYNEQFF. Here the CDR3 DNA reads TGCAGCGTTGAGAGTTACAATGAGCAGTTCTTC.

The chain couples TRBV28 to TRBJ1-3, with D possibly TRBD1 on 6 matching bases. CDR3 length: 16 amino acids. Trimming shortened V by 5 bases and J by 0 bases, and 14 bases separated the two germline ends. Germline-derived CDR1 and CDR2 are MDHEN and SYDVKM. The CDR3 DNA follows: TGTGCCAGCAGTCTCATTCGGGACACCTCTGGAAACACCATATATTTT. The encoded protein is CASSLIRDTSGNTIYF.